Listed here are 20 T cell receptor beta chains from one sample, sequenced in a study of T cells after yellow fever vaccination (dated by TCRdb to between 2017 and 2020). Read against the paper, the sample's treatment or condition label means: live attenuated yellow fever vaccine strain. The library relied on 5' RACE. Sequencing was performed on an Illumina HiSeq 2500. The raw public reads went through TCRdb reprocessing: fastp at Q25, MiXCR clone calling, in-frame beta chains kept. Rows matching on CDR3 protein sequence are summarized as one entry with the most common DNA and genes. For this sample the table gives around 350,000 distinct CDR3 sequences, of which roughly 12% were detected only once. Less than 20% of the sample belongs to the ten largest clones. The material was PBMCs, obtained on the day of the first yellow fever vaccination. These receptors all stem from a man between 18 and 35 years old who received the YFV17D yellow fever vaccine.

This clonotype was recorded a few times. The chain uses TRBV7-8 and TRBJ1-4, with a tentative D call TRBD1 (5 bases). With 3 bases removed from V and 0 bases from J, the gap between germline ends came to 14 bases. Germline loops: CDR1 SGHVS, CDR2 FQNEAQ. The CDR3 totals 17 residues. The CDR3 coding sequence is TGTGCCAGCAGCTTTAGGGGATTACATGCAACTAATGAAAAACTGTTTTTT. The encoded protein is CASSFRGLHATNEKLFF.

The chain uses TRBV6-5 and TRBJ1-5; D uncertain. The CDR3 is 14 residues long. V lost 2 bases and J 0 bases, leaving 5 bases between the germline ends. Germline loops: CDR1 MNHEY, CDR2 SVGAGI. The CDR3 DNA reads as TGTGCCAGCAGTTACACCGTTAGCAATCAGCCCCAGCATTTT. This translates into CASSYTVSNQPQHF.

This clonotype was seen a few times. V is TRBV24-1 and J is TRBJ2-7; a weak D match, TRBD1 (6 bases). This CDR3 has 13 residues. V was trimmed by 11 bases and J by 0 bases, leaving 13 bases between them. CDR1 is KGHDR, CDR2 SFDVKD, per germline. CDR3 in amino acids: CAIRGPSSYEQYV. CDR3 bases: TGTGCCATCAGGGGACCTAGCTCCTACGAGCAGTACGTC.

The V gene is TRBV20-1, the J gene TRBJ1-3; D is unclear. With 5 bases removed from V and 0 bases from J, the gap between germline ends came to 8 bases. CDR3 length: 13 amino acids. The germline V gene has CDR1 DFQATT and CDR2 SNEGSKA (reference sequence). CDR3 protein: CSAYRNSGNTIYF. CDR3 DNA: TGCAGTGCTTACCGGAACTCTGGAAACACCATATATTTT.

In this sample, this clonotype turned up a few times. The chain couples TRBV7-8 to TRBJ1-5; D may be TRBD1 (5 bases). The CDR3 is made up of 15 amino acids. V was shortened by 0 bases and J by 3 bases, with 9 bases between the two germline ends. Germline V lookup: CDR1 SGHVS, CDR2 FQNEAQ. As DNA, the CDR3 is TGTGCCAGCAGCTTAGCGCGGGGACCCAATCAGCCCCAGCATTTT. This translates into CASSLARGPNQPQHF.

Many counts were recorded for this clonotype. The chain joins TRBV7-3 to TRBJ2-2; perhaps TRBD1 as D (6 bases). The germline V gene has CDR1 SGHTA and CDR2 FQGTGA. The ends were cut back, 6 bases at V and 3 bases at J, with 11 bases in the middle. CDR3 length: 14 amino acids. The CDR3 reads CASRSQGYTGELFF. The CDR3 DNA reads TGTGCCAGCAGATCCCAGGGGTACACCGGGGAGCTGTTTTTT.

This chain uses TRBV7-8 with TRBJ2-5; perhaps TRBD2 as D (5 bases). The CDR3 runs to 14 residues. Germline V CDR1 and CDR2: SGHVS, FQNEAQ. Between the trimmed V and J ends, which lost 6 bases and 8 bases, there was a span of 19 bases. Here the CDR3 DNA reads TGTGCCAGCAGTCGAACCGGACGGAGGTTAACCCAGTACTTC. Translation gives CASSRTGRRLTQYF.

CDR3 loop: CASSPTTGEEQYF. The CDR3 bases are TGTGCCAGCAGCCCAACAACAGGGGAAGAGCAGTACTTC. This sequence joins TRBV5-6 and TRBJ2-7; 7 bases map to TRBD1. The V gene's germline CDR1 is SGHDT and CDR2 YYEEEE. V was clipped by 4 bases and J by 7 bases; unmatched bases: 8. The CDR3 runs 13 residues.

The chain employs TRBV18 and TRBJ1-2; D gene unclear. The CDR3 is 14 amino acids. Trimming took off 3 bases at V and 3 bases at J, with 11 bases between the two ends. Looked up from germline, CDR1 is KGHSH and CDR2 is LQKENI. The CDR3 nucleotides are TGTGCCAGCTCACCGCAGGAGGACGACTATGGCTACACCTTC. It is translated as CASSPQEDDYGYTF. Drawing the rest from reference TRBV18 and TRBJ1-2, the complete variable domain is NAGVMQNPRHLVRRRGQEARLRCSPMKGHSHVYWYRQLPEEGLKFMVYLQKENIIDESGMPKERFSAEFPKEGPSILRIQQVVRGDSAAYFCASSPQEDDYGYTFGSGTRLTVV.

The rearrangement uses TRBV7-2 and TRBJ2-2; 9 bases align to TRBD1. V dropped 5 bases and J dropped 5; count of bases not matched to a gene: 6. Germline V lookup: CDR1 SGHTA, CDR2 FQGNSA. The CDR3 runs 15 residues. This CDR3 is CASSPGTGRTGELFF. The CDR3 bases are TGTGCCAGCAGCCCCGGGACAGGGCGGACCGGGGAGCTGTTTTTT.

Many counts were recorded for this clonotype. V gene TRBV5-4 combines with J gene TRBJ2-1, with 9 nucleotides matching TRBD1. The trim removed 1 base at V and 8 bases at J, leaving 7 bases unmatched. The CDR3 covers 15 residues. Looked up from germline, CDR1 is SGHNT and CDR2 is YYREEE (reference sequence). CDR3 coding DNA: TGTGCCAGCAGCTTGACCGGGACAGGGAACGATGAGCAGTTCTTC. It is translated as CASSLTGTGNDEQFF.

The table lists this clonotype with a few counts. The V and J genes are TRBV19 and TRBJ2-7; 7 bases are a match to TRBD1. The length of the CDR3 is 17 residues. Trimming at V came to 1 base and at J to 5 bases, leaving 14 bases not matched to a gene. From germline, CDR1 is LNHDA and CDR2 SQIVND (reference sequence). The CDR3 coding sequence is TGTGCCAGTAGTATAGTCTTTAGAACAGGGGTCAAGAACGAGCAGTACTTC. Translation gives CASSIVFRTGVKNEQYF. The whole variable domain, remainder taken from reference TRBV19 and TRBJ2-7, is DGGITQSPKYLFRKEGQNVTLSCEQNLNHDAMYWYRQDPGQGLRLIYYSQIVNDFQKGDIAEGYSVSREKKESFPLTVTSAQKNPTAFYLCASSIVFRTGVKNEQYFGPGTRLTVT.

The chain links TRBV6-9 to TRBJ2-7; maybe TRBD2 (5 bases). Germline assignment: CDR1 MNHGY and CDR2 SVAAGI. V lost 2 bases to trimming and J lost 5 bases, with 16 bases between them. There are 15 residues in the CDR3. DNA for the CDR3: TGTGCCAGCAGTTATCCAGCCGGGGAACAAGACGAGCAGTACGTC. This translates into CASSYPAGEQDEQYV.

The chain couples TRBV19 to TRBJ1-5; D unclear. CDR1 is LNHDA and CDR2 is SQIVND in the germline V gene (reference sequence). Trimming pared 1 base from V and 7 bases from J, leaving 11 bases between. This CDR3 has 14 amino acids. CDR3 bases: TGTGCCAGTAGTATAGGCAGCGGCCGGCAGCCCCAGCATTTT. Amino acid sequence: CASSIGSGRQPQHF.

This clonotype was detected only a few times. The V and J genes are TRBV6-5 and TRBJ1-2; D is unresolved. This CDR3 has 14 amino acids. Per germline, CDR1 MNHEY and CDR2 SVGAGI. V lost 2 bases and J 5 bases, leaving 12 bases between the germline ends. The CDR3 reads CASSYDELEYGYTF. The DNA for the CDR3 is TGTGCCAGCAGTTACGACGAATTGGAATATGGCTACACCTTC.

This clonotype was recorded at least ten times. J is TRBJ2-3 and V is TRBV5-4; D may be TRBD2 (6 bases). The germline V and J ends were trimmed by 4 bases and 4 bases, with 13 bases remaining between them. The length of the CDR3 is 14 residues. In germline, CDR1 is SGHNT, CDR2 YYREEE (reference sequence). The CDR3 loop reads CASSEIAGSDTQYF. CDR3 nucleotides: TGTGCCAGCAGCGAAATCGCGGGGTCAGATACGCAGTATTTT. Based on the CDR3 plus reference TRBV5-4 and TRBJ2-3, the full variable domain is ETGVTQSPTHLIKTRGQQVTLRCSSQSGHNTVSWYQQALGQGPQFIFQYYREEENGRGNFPPRFSGLQFPNYSSELNVNALELDDSALYLCASSEIAGSDTQYFGPGTRLTVL.

This clonotype showed up just a few times. The rearrangement uses TRBV20-1 and TRBJ1-2; D is uncertain. Germline assignment: CDR1 DFQATT and CDR2 SNEGSKA (reference sequence). This CDR3 comprises 11 residues. Trimming cost V 4 bases and J 8 bases, with 11 bases left between them. Here the CDR3 DNA reads TGCAGTGCTAATTCGGACTCCGGCTACACCTTC. This codes for CSANSDSGYTF.

This chain links TRBV12-3 or TRBV12-4 with TRBJ2-2; 10 bases agree with TRBD2. V dropped 10 bases and J dropped 1; count of bases not matched to a gene: 12. The CDR3 sequence is 17 residues long. The CDR3 loop reads CANPDSSGGQNTGELFF. The CDR3, as DNA: TGTGCCAATCCAGATTCTAGCGGGGGCCAGAACACCGGGGAGCTGTTTTTT.

The J gene is TRBJ2-3, the V gene TRBV6-1; tentative D call: TRBD1 (6 bases). The CDR3 extends over 18 amino acids. V shed 5 bases and J shed 2 bases, with 23 bases lying between them. The germline V gene has CDR1 MNHNS and CDR2 SASEGT. Written as DNA, the CDR3 is TGTGCCAGCAGTCCCCCGCGGACAGCGGCACCATCCACAGATACGCAGTATTTT. Translation: CASSPPRTAAPSTDTQYF.

This clonotype was observed a few times. The chain has TRBV7-9 and TRBJ1-2; 10 positions agree with TRBD1. J lost 5 bases, V lost 4 bases, and 10 bases had no gene match. There are 16 residues in the CDR3. Germline-derived CDR1 and CDR2 are SEHNR and FQNEAQ (reference sequence). CDR3 sequence (DNA): TGTGCCAGCAGCTCCCCTGGGACAGGGGTTTTATATGGCTACACCTTC. Its protein is CASSSPGTGVLYGYTF. Based on the CDR3 plus reference TRBV7-9 and TRBJ1-2, the full variable domain is DTGVSQNPRHKITKRGQNVTFRCDPISEHNRLYWYRQTLGQGPEFLTYFQNEAQLEKSRLLSDRFSAERPKGSFSTLEIQRTEQGDSAMYLCASSSPGTGVLYGYTFGSGTRLTVV.